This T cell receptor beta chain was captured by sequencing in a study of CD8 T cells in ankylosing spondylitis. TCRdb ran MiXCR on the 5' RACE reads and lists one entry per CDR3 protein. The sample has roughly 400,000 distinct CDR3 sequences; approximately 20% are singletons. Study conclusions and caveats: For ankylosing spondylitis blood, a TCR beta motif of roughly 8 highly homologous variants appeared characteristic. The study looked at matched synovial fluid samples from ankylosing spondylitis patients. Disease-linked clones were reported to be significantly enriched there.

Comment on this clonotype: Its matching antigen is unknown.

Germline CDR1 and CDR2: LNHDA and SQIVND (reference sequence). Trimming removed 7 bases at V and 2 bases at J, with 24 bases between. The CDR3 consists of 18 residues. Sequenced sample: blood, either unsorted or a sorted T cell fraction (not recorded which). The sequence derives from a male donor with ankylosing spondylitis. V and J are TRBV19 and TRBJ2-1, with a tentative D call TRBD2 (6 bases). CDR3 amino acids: CASKPRQPGLKPYNEQFF. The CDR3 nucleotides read TGTGCCAGTAAGCCGCGACAGCCGGGACTCAAGCCCTACAATGAGCAGTTCTTC.